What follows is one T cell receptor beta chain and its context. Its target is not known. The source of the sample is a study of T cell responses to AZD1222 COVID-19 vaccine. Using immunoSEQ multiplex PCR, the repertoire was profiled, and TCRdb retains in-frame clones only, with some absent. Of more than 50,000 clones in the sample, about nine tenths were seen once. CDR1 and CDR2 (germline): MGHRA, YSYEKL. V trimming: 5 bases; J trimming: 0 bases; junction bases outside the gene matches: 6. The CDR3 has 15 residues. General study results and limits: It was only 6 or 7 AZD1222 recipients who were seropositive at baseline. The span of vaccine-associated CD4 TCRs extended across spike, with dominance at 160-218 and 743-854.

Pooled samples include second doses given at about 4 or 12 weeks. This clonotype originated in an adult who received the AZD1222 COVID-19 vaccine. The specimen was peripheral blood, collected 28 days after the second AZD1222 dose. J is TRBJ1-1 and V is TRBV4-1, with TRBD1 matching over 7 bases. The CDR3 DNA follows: TGCGCCAGCAGCTACCGACAGGGCATGAACACTGAAGCTTTCTTT. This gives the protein CASSYRQGMNTEAFF.